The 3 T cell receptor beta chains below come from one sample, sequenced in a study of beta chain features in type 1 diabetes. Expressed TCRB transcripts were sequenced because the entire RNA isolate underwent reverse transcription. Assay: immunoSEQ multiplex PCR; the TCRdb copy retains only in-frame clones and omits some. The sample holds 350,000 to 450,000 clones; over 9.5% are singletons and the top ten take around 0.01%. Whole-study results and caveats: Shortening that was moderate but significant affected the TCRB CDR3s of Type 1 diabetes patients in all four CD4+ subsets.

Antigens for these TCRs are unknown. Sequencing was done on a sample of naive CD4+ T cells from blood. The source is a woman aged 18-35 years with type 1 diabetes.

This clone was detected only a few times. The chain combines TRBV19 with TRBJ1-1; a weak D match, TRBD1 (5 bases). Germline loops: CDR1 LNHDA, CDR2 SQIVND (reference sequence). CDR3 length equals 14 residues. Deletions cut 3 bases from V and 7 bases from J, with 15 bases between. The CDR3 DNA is TGTGCCAGTAGTATCGAGGCAGGGTGGAATGAAGCTTTCTTT. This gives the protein CASSIEAGWNEAFF.

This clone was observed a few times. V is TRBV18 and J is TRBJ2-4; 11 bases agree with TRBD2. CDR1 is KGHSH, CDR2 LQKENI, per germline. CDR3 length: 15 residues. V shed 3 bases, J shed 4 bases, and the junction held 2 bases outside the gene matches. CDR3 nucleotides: TGTGCCAGCTCACCGGGACTAGCGGAGAAAAACATTCAGTACTTC. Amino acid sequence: CASSPGLAEKNIQYF.

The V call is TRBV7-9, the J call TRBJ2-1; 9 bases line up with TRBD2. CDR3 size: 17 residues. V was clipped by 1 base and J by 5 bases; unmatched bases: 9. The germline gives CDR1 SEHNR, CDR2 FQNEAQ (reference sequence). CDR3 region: CASSLDVRASGNNEQFF. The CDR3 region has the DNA TGTGCCAGCAGCTTAGACGTAAGGGCTAGCGGGAACAATGAGCAGTTCTTC.